The rows below give T cell receptor beta chains drawn from one sample of a study of blood T cells in healthy people across ages. Using its own MiXCR run on the 5' RACE reads, TCRdb lists one record per CDR3 protein. The table records 1.5 million to 2 million distinct CDR3 sequences, roughly 28% of them present only once. Sequencing used blood. The receptors were gathered from a woman in her twenties or thirties in good health. Both conserved end residues are part of each CDR3. Each record gives: D gene, V gene, J gene, clone size, CDR3 protein. D genes are given only for firm matches. Size is stated for part of the rows, as once, few or many counts, or as a class when the clone is expanded.

TRBD2	TRBV7-3	TRBJ2-1	.	CASSLTALAGDEQFF
TRBD1	TRBV5-4	TRBJ2-2	.	CANSWTTGVGGELFF
.	TRBV5-5	TRBJ2-7	few	CASSHAASASYEQYF
.	TRBV5-1	TRBJ1-4	.	CASSLSPARNEKLFF
TRBD2	TRBV28	TRBJ2-3	.	CASRGRGGPEDTQYF
.	TRBV12-5	TRBJ1-2	.	CASGLRGEVNYGYTF
.	TRBV29-1	TRBJ1-1	.	CSAGGSPNTEAFF
.	TRBV9	TRBJ1-6	.	CASSVTDGVSPLHF
.	TRBV28	TRBJ2-5	many	CASSLGGPREQYF
.	TRBV9	TRBJ1-4	once	CASSGKLDEKLFF
.	TRBV3-1	TRBJ1-2	few	CASSYQALSPGYTF
.	TRBV25-1	TRBJ1-5	.	CASSEAGGRPQHF
TRBD1	TRBV29-1	TRBJ1-4	.	CSVQGQGKGYEKLFF
.	TRBV7-9	TRBJ1-4	few	CASSPARRGTQRAKLFF
.	TRBV30	TRBJ2-1	few	CAWNLGLSLYNEQFF
.	TRBV20-1	TRBJ2-5	few	CSARDHRQTQYF
.	TRBV29-1	TRBJ1-1	.	CSVGRTGSVTEAFF
TRBD1	TRBV20-1	TRBJ1-2	many	CSASTGTVPKGYTF
.	TRBV5-1	TRBJ2-6	many	CASSLAFGARASGANVLTF
TRBD1	TRBV29-1	TRBJ2-5	few	CSVEGQEETQYF
TRBD2	TRBV9	TRBJ2-7	many	CASSVDQGLAGSEQYF
TRBD2	TRBV7-2	TRBJ2-1	few	CASSLEAGVFYNEQFF
.	TRBV5-1	TRBJ2-3	many	CASSLDGSTDTQYF
TRBD1	TRBV20-1	TRBJ2-5	.	CSASRGQGVETQYF
TRBD2	TRBV5-1	TRBJ2-7	few	CASSSLTSGDEQYF